A single T cell receptor beta chain is shown here with its context. Its antigen is undetermined. Use of 60 Vbeta and 13 Jbeta primers characterized the PCR. Generated by immunoSEQ multiplex PCR, the TCRdb table keeps only in-frame clones and is missing some. Of about 210,000 clones in the sample, roughly 80% were seen once. The CDR3 totals 15 residues. Deletions cut 3 bases from V and 5 bases from J, with 16 bases between. Germline V gives CDR1 MNHEY, CDR2 SVGAGI. This entry belongs to a study of cytomegalovirus exposure and HLA in healthy donors. It was healthy bone marrow donors who served as donors. Nominal health characterized the donors when sampled, though unrecorded immune exposures were likely. Notes on the study in general: Serostatus for CMV was the only available immune exposure information.

This rearrangement joins TRBV6-5 to TRBJ1-2; D gene ambiguous. Sequencing was done on a sample of PBMCs. This TCR came from a man aged 25-40 years in good health and CMV-seronegative. CDR3 loop: CASSYYKEGRYGYTF. The CDR3 DNA is TGTGCCAGCAGTTATTACAAAGAGGGTCGATATGGCTACACCTTC.